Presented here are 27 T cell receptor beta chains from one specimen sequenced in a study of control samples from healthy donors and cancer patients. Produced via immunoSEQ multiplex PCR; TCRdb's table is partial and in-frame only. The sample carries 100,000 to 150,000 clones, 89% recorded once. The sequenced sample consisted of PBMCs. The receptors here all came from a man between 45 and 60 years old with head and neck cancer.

The CDR3 here is CASRTSRGHIGTQYF. Here the CDR3 DNA reads TGTGCCAGCAGGACTAGCCGGGGGCATATAGGGACCCAGTACTTC. The rearrangement joins TRBV28 to TRBJ2-5, with TRBD2 as a possible D gene (7 bases). V was trimmed by 6 bases and J by 7 bases, leaving 21 bases between them. The CDR3 loop spans 15 amino acids. Germline V gene data show CDR1 as MDHEN and CDR2 as SYDVKM.

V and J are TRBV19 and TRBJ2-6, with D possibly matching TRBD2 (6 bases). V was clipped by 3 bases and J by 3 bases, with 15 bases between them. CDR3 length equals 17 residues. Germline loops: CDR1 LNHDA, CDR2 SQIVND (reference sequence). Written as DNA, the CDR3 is TGTGCCAGTAGTATCGTGGGAGGAGCTTTTGGGGCCAACGTCCTGACTTTC. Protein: CASSIVGGAFGANVLTF.

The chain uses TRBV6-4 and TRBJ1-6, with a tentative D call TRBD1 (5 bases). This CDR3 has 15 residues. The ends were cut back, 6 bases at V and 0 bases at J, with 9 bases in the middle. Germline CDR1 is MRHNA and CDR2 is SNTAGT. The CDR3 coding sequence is TGTGCCAGCAGCAGAGACAGCTCCTATAATTCACCCCTCCACTTT. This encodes CASSRDSSYNSPLHF.

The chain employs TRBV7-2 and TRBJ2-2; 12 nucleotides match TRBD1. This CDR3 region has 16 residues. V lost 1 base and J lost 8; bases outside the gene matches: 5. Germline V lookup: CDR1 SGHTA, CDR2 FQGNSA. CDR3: CASSLGGQGARGELFF. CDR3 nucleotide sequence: TGTGCCAGCAGCTTAGGGGGACAGGGGGCGCGAGGGGAGCTGTTTTTT.

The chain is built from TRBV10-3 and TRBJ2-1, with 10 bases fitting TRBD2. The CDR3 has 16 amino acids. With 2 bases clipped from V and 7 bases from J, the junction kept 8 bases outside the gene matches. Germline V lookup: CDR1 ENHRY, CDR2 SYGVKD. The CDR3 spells CAISEVWTSGSNEQFF. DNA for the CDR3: TGTGCCATCAGTGAGGTATGGACTAGCGGTTCAAATGAGCAGTTCTTC.

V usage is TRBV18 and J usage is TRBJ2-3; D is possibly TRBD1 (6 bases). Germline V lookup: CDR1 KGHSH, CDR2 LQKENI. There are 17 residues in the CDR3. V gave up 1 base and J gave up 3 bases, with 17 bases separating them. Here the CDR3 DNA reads TGTGCCAGCTCACCACGGCAGGGGAGCCAGGGAACAGATACGCAGTATTTT. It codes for CASSPRQGSQGTDTQYF.

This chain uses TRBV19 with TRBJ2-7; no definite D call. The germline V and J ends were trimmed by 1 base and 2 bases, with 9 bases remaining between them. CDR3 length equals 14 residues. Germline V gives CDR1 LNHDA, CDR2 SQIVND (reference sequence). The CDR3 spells CASSIAGTAYEQYF. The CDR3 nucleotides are TGTGCCAGTAGTATAGCCGGCACCGCCTACGAGCAGTACTTC.

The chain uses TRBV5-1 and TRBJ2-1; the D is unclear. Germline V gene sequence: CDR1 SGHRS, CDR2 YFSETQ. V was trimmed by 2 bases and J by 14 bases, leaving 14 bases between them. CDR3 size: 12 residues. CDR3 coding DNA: TGCGCCAGCAGCTTTTATCCGGGCGAGAAGTTCTTC. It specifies CASSFYPGEKFF.

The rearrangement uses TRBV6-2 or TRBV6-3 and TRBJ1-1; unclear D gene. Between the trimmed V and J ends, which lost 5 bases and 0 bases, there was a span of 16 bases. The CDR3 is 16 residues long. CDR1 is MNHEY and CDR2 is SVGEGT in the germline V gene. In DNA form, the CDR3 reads TGTGCCAGCAGTAAGAGGATGACAAAGATGAACACTGAAGCTTTCTTT. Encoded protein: CASSKRMTKMNTEAFF.

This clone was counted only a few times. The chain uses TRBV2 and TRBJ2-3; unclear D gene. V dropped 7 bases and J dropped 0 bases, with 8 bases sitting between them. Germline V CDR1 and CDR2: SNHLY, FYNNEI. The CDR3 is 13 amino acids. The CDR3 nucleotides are TGTGCCAGCATAGGGCAGAGCACAGATACGCAGTATTTT. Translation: CASIGQSTDTQYF. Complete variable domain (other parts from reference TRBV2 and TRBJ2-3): EPEVTQTPSHQVTQMGQEVILRCVPISNHLYFYWYRQILGQKVEFLVSFYNNEISEKSEIFDDQFSVERPDGSNFTLKIRSTKLEDSAMYFCASIGQSTDTQYFGPGTRLTVL.

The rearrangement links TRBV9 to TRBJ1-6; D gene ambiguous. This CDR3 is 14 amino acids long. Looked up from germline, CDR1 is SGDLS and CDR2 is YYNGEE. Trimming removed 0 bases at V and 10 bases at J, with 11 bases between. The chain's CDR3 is CASSVEGLLSPLHF. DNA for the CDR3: TGTGCCAGCAGCGTAGAAGGGTTACTGTCACCCCTCCACTTT.

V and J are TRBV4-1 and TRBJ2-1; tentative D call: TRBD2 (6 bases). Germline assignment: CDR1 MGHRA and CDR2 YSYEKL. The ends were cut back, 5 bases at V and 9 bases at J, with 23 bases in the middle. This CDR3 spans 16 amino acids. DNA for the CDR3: TGCGCCAGCAGCGAAAGACTAGTCGAGTCTCCCAGTGAGCAGTTCTTC. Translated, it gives CASSERLVESPSEQFF.

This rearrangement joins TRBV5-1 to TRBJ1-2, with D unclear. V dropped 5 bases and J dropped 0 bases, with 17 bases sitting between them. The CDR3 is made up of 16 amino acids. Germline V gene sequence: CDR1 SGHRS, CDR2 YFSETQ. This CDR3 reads CASRTGVVSTNYGYTF. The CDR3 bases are TGCGCCAGCAGAACCGGGGTGGTCTCTACTAACTATGGCTACACCTTC.

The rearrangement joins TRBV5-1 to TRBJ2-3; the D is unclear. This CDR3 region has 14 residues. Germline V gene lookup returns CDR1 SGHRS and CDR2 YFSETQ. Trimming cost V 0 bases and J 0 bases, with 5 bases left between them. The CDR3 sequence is CASSLGVSTDTQYF. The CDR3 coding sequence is TGCGCCAGCAGCTTGGGAGTTAGCACAGATACGCAGTATTTT.

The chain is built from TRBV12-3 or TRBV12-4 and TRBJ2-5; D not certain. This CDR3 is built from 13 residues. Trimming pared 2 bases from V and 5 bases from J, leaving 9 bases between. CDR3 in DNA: TGTGCCAGCAGTTTAAGGGAAGTGGAGACCCAGTACTTC. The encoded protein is CASSLREVETQYF.

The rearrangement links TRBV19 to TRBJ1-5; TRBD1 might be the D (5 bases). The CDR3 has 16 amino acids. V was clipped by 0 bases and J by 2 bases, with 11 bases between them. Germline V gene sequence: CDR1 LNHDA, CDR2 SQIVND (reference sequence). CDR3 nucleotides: TGTGCCAGTAGTATAGATATCGGGGACGGCAATCAGCCCCAGCATTTT. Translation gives CASSIDIGDGNQPQHF. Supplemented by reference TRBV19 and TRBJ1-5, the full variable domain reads DGGITQSPKYLFRKEGQNVTLSCEQNLNHDAMYWYRQDPGQGLRLIYYSQIVNDFQKGDIAEGYSVSREKKESFPLTVTSAQKNPTAFYLCASSIDIGDGNQPQHFGDGTRLSIL.

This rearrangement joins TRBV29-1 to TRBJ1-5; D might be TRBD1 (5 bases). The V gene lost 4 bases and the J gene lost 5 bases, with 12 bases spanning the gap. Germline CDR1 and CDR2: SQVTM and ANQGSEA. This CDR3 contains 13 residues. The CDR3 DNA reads TGCAGCGTTGCGCACAGGTCCGATCAGCCCCAGCATTTT. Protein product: CSVAHRSDQPQHF.

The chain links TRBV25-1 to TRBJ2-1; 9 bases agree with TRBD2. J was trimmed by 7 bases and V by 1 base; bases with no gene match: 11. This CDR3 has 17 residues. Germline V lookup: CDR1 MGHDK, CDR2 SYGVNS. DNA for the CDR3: TGTGCCAGCAGTGAATCGCCAGCGGGAGGAAGAGGGAATGAGCAGTTCTTC. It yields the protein CASSESPAGGRGNEQFF.

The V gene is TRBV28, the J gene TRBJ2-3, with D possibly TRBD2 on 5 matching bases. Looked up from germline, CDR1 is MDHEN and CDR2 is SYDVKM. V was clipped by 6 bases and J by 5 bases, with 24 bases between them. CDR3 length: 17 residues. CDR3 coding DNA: TGTGCCAGCAGATTGATCAGGCCGGAGAGGGTGGGAGATACGCAGTATTTT. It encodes CASRLIRPERVGDTQYF.

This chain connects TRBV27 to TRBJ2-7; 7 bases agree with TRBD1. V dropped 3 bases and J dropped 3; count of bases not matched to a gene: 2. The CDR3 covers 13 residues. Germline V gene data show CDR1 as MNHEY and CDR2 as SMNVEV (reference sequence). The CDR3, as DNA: TGTGCCAGCAGTTTGGGACAGTACTACGAGCAGTACTTC. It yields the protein CASSLGQYYEQYF.

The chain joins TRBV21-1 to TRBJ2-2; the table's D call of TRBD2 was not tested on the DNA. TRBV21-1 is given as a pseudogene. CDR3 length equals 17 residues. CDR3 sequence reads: CASSKDYLAENTGELFF. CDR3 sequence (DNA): TGTGCCAGCAGCAAAGATTACCTAGCGGAGAACACCGGGGAGCTGTTTTTT.

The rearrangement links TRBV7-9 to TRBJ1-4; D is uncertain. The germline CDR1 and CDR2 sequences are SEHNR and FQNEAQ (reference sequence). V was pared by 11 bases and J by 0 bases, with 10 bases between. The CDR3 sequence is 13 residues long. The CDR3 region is CASERSTNEKLFF. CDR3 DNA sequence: TGTGCCTCCGAGCGTTCAACTAATGAAAAACTGTTTTTT.

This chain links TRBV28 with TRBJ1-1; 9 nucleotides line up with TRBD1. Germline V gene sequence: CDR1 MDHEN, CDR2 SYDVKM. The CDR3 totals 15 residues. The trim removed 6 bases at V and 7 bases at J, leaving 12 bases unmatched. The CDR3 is CASRNQQGALSEAFF. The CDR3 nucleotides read TGTGCCAGCAGAAATCAACAGGGGGCGCTTAGTGAAGCTTTCTTT.

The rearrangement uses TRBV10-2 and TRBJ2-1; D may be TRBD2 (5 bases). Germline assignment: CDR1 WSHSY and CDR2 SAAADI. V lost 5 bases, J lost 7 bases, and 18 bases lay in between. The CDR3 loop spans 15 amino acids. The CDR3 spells CASSTTTPQLNEQFF. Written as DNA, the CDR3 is TGCGCCAGCAGTACGACTACCCCCCAACTGAATGAGCAGTTCTTC.

This CDR3 is CASSLRTGGYEQYF. The CDR3 nucleotides read TGTGCCAGCAGCCTAAGGACAGGGGGCTACGAGCAGTACTTC. V gene TRBV28 combines with J gene TRBJ2-7; the match to TRBD1 covers 10 bases. Germline-derived CDR1 and CDR2 are MDHEN and SYDVKM. CDR3 length equals 14 residues. The ends lost 6 bases at V and 3 bases at J; junction bases unmatched: 5.

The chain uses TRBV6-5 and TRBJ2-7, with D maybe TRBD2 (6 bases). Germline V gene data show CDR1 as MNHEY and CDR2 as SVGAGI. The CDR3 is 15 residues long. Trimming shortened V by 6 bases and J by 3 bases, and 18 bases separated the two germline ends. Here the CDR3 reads CASSRAVGSVYEQYF. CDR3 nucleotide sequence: TGTGCCAGCAGCCGAGCTGTCGGGAGCGTCTACGAGCAGTACTTC.

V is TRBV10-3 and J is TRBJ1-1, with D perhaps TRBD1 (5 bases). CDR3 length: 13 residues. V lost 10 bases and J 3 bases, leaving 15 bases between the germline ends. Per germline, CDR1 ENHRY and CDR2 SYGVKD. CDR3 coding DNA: TGTGCCACCCGGCCGGGGGTTGACACTGAAGCTTTCTTT. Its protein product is CATRPGVDTEAFF.